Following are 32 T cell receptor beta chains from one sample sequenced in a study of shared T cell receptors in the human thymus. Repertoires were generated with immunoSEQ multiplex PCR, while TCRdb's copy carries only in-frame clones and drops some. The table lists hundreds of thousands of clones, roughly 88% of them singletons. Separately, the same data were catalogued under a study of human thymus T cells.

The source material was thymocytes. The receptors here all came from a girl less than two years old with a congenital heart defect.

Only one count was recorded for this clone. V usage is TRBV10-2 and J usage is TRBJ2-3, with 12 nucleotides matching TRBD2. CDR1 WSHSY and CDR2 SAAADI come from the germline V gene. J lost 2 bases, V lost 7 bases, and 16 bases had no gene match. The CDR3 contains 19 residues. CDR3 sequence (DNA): TGCGCCAGCAACCTAAACCTAGCGGGGGGGCCCCCTCCCACAGATACGCAGTATTTT. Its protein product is CASNLNLAGGPPPTDTQYF.

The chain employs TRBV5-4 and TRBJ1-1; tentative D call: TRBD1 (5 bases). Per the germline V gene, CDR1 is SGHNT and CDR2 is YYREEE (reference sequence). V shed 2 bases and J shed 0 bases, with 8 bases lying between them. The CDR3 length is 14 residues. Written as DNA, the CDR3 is TGTGCCAGCAGCTTAGGACACCTGAACACTGAAGCTTTCTTT. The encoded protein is CASSLGHLNTEAFF.

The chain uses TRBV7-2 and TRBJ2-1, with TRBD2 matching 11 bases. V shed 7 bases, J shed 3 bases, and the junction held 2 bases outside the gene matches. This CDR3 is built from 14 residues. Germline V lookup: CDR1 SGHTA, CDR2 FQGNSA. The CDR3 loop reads CASKLAGDYNEQFF. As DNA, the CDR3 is TGTGCCAGCAAACTAGCGGGGGACTACAATGAGCAGTTCTTC.

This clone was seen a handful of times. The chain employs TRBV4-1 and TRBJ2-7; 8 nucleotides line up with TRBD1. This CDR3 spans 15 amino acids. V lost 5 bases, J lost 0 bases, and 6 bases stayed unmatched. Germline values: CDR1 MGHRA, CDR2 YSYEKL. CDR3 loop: CASSTRQGSSYEQYF. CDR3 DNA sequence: TGCGCCAGCAGCACCCGACAGGGGAGCTCCTACGAGCAGTACTTC.

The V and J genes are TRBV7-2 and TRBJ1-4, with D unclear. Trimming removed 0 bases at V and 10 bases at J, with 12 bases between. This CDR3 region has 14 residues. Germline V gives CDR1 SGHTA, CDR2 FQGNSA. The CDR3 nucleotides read TGTGCCAGCAGCTTAGCCACGTCTGAGGGAAAACTGTTTTTT. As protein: CASSLATSEGKLFF. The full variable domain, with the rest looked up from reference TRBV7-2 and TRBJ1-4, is GAGVSQSPSNKVTEKGKDVELRCDPISGHTALYWYRQSLGQGLEFLIYFQGNSAPDKSGLPSDRFSAERTGGSVSTLTIQRTQQEDSAVYLCASSLATSEGKLFFGSGTQLSVL.

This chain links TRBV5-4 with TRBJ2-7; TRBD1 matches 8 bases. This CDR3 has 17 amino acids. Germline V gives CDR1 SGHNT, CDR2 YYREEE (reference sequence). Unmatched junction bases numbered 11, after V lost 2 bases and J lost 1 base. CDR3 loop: CASSFGQGGENSYEQYF. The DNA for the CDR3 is TGTGCCAGCAGCTTCGGACAGGGCGGGGAGAATTCCTACGAGCAGTACTTC. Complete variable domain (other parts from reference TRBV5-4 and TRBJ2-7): ETGVTQSPTHLIKTRGQQVTLRCSSQSGHNTVSWYQQALGQGPQFIFQYYREEENGRGNFPPRFSGLQFPNYSSELNVNALELDDSALYLCASSFGQGGENSYEQYFGPGTRLTVT.

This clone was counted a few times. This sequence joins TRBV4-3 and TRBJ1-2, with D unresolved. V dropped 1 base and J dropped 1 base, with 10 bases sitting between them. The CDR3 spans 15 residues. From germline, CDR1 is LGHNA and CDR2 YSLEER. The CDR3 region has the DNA TGCGCCAGCAGCCAAGCCGGGATTATTAACTATGGCTACACCTTC. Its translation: CASSQAGIINYGYTF.

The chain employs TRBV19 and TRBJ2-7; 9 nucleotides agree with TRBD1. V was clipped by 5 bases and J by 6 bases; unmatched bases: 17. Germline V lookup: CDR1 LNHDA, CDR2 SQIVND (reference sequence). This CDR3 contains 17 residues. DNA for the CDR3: TGTGCCAGTAGTTGTCTAACACAGGGGGCCGCCTGCGTCGAGCAGTACTTC. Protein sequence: CASSCLTQGAACVEQYF. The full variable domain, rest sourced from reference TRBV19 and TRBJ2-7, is DGGITQSPKYLFRKEGQNVTLSCEQNLNHDAMYWYRQDPGQGLRLIYYSQIVNDFQKGDIAEGYSVSREKKESFPLTVTSAQKNPTAFYLCASSCLTQGAACVEQYFGPGTRLTVT.

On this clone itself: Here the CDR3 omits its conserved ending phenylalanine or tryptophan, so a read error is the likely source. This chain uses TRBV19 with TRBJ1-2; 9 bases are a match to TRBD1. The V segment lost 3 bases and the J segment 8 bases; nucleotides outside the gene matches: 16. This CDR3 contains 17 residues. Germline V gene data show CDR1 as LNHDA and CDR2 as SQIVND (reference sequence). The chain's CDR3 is CASSIAEGDRVRGGYTV. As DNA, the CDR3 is TGTGCCAGTAGTATTGCCGAGGGGGACAGGGTACGGGGAGGCTACACCGTC.

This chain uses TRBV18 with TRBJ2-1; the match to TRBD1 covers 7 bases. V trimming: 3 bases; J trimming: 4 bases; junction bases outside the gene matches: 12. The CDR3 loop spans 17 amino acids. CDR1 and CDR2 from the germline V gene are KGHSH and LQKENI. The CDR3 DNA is TGTGCCAGCTCACCTAGAAGGACCGGGACAGAATACAATGAGCAGTTCTTC. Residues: CASSPRRTGTEYNEQFF.

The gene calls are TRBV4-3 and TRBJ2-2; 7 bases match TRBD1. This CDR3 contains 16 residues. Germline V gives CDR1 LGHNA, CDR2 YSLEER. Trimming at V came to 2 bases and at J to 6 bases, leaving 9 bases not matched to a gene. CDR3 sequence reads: CASSQTGELVAGELFF. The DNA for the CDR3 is TGCGCCAGCAGCCAAACAGGGGAATTAGTGGCCGGGGAGCTGTTTTTT.

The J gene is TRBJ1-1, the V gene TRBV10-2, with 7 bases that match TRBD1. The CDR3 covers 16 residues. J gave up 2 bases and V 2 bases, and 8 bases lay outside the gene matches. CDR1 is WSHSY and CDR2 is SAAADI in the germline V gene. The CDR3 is CASSEGQVGINTEAFF. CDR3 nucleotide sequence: TGCGCCAGCAGTGAGGGACAGGTGGGAATAAACACTGAAGCTTTCTTT.

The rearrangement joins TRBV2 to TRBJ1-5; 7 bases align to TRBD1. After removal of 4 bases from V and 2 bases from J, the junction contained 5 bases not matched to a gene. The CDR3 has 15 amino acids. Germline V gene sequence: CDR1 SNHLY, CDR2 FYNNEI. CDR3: CASSGNGQGNQPQHF. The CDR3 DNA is TGTGCCAGCAGTGGGAACGGACAGGGCAATCAGCCCCAGCATTTT.

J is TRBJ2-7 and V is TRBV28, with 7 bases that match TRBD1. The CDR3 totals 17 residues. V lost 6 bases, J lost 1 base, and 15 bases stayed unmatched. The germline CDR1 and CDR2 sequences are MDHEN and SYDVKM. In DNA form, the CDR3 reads TGTGCCAGCAGAAACCAATCAACAGGGGAAGGGTCCTACGAGCAGTACTTC. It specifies CASRNQSTGEGSYEQYF.

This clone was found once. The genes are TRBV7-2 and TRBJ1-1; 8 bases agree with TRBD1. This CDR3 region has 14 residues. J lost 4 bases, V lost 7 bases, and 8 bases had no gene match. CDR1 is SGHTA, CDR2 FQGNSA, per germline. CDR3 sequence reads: CASKPGGEGTEAFF. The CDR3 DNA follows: TGTGCCAGCAAACCAGGGGGCGAGGGCACTGAAGCTTTCTTT.

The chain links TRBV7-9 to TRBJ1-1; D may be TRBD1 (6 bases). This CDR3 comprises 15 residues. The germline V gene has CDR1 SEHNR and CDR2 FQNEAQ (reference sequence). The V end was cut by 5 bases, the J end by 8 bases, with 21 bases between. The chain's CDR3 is CASSRSDRPSGEAFF. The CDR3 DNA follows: TGTGCCAGCAGCCGATCCGACAGGCCCTCGGGCGAAGCTTTCTTT.

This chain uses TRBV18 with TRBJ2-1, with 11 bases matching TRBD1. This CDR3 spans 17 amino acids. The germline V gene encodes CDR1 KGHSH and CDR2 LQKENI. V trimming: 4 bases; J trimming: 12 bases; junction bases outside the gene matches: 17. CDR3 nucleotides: TGTGCCAGCTCACTTGGACAGGGGGCGACTTTGTTTAGCGGGCAGTTCTTC. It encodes CASSLGQGATLFSGQFF.

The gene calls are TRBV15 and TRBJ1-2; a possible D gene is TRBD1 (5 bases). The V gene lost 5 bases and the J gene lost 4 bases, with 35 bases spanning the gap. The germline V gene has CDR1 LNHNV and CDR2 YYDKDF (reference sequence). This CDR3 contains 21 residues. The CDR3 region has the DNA TGTGCCACCAGCGGGTTCGTGAACAGGCGGCCAGCCCAACTACCAATCTATGGCTACACCTTC. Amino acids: CATSGFVNRRPAQLPIYGYTF.

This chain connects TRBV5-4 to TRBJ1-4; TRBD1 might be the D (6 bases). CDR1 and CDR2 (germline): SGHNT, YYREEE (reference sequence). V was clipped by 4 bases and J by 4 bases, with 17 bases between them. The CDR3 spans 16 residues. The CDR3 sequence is CASSLGQRNYNEKLFF. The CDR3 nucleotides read TGTGCCAGCAGCCTAGGACAGCGAAACTATAATGAAAAACTGTTTTTT.

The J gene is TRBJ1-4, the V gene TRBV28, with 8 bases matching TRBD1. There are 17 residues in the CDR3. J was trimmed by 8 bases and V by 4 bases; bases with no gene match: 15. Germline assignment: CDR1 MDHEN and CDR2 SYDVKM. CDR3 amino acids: CASSSPGTGLAGEKLFF. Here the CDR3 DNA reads TGTGCCAGCAGTTCGCCCGGGACAGGCCTCGCGGGAGAAAAACTGTTTTTT.

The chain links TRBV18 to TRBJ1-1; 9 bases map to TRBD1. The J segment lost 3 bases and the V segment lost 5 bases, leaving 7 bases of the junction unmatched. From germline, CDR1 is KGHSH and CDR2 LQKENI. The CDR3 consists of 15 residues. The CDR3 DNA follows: TGTGCCAGCTCAAACAGGGGGCCTCGGGACACTGAAGCTTTCTTT. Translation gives CASSNRGPRDTEAFF.

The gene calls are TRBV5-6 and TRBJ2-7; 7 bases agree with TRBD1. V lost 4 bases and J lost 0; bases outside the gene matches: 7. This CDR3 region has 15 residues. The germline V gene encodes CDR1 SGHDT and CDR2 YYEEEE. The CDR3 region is CASSRGQESSYEQYF. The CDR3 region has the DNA TGTGCCAGCAGCCGCGGACAGGAGAGCTCCTACGAGCAGTACTTC.

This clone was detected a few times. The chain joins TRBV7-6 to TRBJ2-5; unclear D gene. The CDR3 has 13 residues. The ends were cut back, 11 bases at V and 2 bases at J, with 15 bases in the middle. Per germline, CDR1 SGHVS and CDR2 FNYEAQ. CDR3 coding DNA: TGTGCCTGCCAAAATACTCCTCAAGAGACCCAGTACTTC. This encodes CACQNTPQETQYF.

The CDR3 loop reads CASSRDDRGNTQYF. CDR3 bases: TGTGCCAGCAGCCGGGACGACCGGGGGAATACGCAGTATTTT. The rearrangement joins TRBV6-5 to TRBJ2-3; D may be TRBD2 (6 bases). Per the germline V gene, CDR1 is MNHEY and CDR2 is SVGAGI. Trimming removed 6 bases at V and 7 bases at J, with 17 bases between. The CDR3 runs to 14 residues.

In DNA form, the CDR3 reads TGTGCCAGCAGTCCCCAGACAGGTCGTAACTATGGCTACACCTTC. Translation gives CASSPQTGRNYGYTF. This chain uses TRBV6-5 with TRBJ1-2; TRBD1 is a possible D gene (6 bases). The V and J ends lost 5 bases and 1 base respectively, with 14 bases between them. Germline values: CDR1 MNHEY, CDR2 SVGAGI. The CDR3 loop spans 15 amino acids.

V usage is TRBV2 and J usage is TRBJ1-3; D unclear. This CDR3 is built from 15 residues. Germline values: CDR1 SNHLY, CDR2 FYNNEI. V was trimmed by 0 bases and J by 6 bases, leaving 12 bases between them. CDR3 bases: TGTGCCAGCAGTGAAGCGCTTGGGCGAGTAAACACCATATATTTT. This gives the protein CASSEALGRVNTIYF.

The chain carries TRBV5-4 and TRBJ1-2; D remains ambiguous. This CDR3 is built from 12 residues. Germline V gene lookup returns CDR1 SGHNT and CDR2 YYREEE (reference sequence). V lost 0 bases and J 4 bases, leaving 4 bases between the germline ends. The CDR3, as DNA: TGTGCCAGCAGCTTGGGGAGCTATGGCTACACCTTC. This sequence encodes CASSLGSYGYTF.

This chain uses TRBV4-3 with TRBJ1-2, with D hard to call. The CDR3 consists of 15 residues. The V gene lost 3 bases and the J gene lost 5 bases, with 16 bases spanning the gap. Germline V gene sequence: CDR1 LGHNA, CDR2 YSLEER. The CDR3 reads CASSQRAQRAYGYTF. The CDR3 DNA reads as TGCGCCAGCAGCCAGAGGGCGCAGAGGGCTTATGGCTACACCTTC.

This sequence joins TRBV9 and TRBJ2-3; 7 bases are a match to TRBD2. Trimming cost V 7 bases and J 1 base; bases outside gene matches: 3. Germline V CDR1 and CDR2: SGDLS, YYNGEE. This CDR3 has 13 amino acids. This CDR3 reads CASRRGGTDTQYF. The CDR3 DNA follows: TGTGCCAGCCGTCGGGGGGGCACAGATACGCAGTATTTT.

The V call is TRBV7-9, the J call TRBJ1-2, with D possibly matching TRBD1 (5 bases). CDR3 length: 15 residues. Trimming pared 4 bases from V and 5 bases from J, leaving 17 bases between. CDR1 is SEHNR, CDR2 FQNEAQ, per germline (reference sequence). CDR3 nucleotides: TGTGCCAGCAGCTGGGGAGGGACGGGGGATTATGGCTACACCTTC. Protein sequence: CASSWGGTGDYGYTF. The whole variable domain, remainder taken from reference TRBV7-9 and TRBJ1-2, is DTGVSQNPRHKITKRGQNVTFRCDPISEHNRLYWYRQTLGQGPEFLTYFQNEAQLEKSRLLSDRFSAERPKGSFSTLEIQRTEQGDSAMYLCASSWGGTGDYGYTFGSGTRLTVV.

For the CDR3, the DNA is TGTGCCAGCAGCCCCTATTTGGAGTTCACAGATACGCAGTATTTT. Translation: CASSPYLEFTDTQYF. The V and J genes are TRBV5-6 and TRBJ2-3; D is uncertain. CDR1 SGHDT and CDR2 YYEEEE come from the germline V gene. This CDR3 contains 15 residues. V dropped 4 bases and J dropped 2 bases, with 14 bases sitting between them.

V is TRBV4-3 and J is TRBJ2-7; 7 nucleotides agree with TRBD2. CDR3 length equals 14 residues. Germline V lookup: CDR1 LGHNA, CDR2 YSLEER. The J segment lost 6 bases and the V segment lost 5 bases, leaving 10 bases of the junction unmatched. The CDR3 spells CASSDSWGGCEQYF. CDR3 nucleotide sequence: TGCGCCAGCAGCGACAGCTGGGGGGGTTGCGAGCAGTACTTC.